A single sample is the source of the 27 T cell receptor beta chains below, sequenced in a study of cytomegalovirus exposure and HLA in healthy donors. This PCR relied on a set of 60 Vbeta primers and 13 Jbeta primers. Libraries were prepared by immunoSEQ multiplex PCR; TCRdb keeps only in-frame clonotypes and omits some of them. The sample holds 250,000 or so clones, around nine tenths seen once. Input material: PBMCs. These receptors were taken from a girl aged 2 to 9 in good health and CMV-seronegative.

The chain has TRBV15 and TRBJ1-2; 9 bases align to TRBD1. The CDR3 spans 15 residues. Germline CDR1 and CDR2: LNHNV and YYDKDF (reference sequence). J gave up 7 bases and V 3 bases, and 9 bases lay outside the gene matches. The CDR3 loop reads CATSSPGTGKSGYTF. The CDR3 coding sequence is TGTGCCACCAGCAGCCCGGGGACAGGGAAAAGTGGCTACACCTTC.

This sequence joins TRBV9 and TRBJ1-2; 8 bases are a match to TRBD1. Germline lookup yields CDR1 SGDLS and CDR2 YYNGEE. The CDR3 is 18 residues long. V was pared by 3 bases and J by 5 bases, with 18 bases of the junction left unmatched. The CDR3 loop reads CASSAHTGTGPPGYGYTF. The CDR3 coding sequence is TGTGCCAGCAGCGCTCACACCGGGACAGGCCCTCCGGGGTATGGCTACACCTTC.

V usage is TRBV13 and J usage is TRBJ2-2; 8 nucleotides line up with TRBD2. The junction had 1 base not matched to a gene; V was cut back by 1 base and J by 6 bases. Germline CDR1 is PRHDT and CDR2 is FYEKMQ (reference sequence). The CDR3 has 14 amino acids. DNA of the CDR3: TGTGCCAGCAGCTTAGCGGGAGGGGCCGGGGAGCTGTTTTTT. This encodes CASSLAGGAGELFF.

CDR3 residues: CASSLARDSPRYEQFF. CDR3 in DNA: TGTGCCAGCAGCTTGGCCCGGGACTCCCCTAGATATGAGCAGTTCTTC. V is TRBV5-6 and J is TRBJ2-1; a possible D gene is TRBD2 (6 bases). V dropped 0 bases and J dropped 8 bases, with 18 bases sitting between them. CDR3 size: 16 residues. Germline V gene lookup returns CDR1 SGHDT and CDR2 YYEEEE.

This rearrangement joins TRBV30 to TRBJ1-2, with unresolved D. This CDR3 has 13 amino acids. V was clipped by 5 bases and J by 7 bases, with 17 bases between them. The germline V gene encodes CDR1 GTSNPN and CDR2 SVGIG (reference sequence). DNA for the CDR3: TGTGCCTGGGAGGCGGGCGAAGCCCTTGGCTACACCTTC. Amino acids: CAWEAGEALGYTF. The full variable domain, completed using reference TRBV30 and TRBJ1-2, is SQTIHQWPATLVQPVGSPLSLECTVEGTSNPNLYWYRQAAGRGLQLLFYSVGIGQISSEVPQNLSASRPQDRQFILSSKKLLLSDSGFYLCAWEAGEALGYTFGSGTRLTVV.

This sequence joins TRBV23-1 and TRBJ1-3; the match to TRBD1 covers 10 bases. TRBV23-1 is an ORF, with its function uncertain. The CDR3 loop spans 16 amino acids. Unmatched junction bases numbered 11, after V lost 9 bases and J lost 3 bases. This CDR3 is CASTRRQGAFGNTIYF. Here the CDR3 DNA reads TGCGCCAGTACTCGTCGACAGGGGGCTTTTGGAAACACCATATATTTT.

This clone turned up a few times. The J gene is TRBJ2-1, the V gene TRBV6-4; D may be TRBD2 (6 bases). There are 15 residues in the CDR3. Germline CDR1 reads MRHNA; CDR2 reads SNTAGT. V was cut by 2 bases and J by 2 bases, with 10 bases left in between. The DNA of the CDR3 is TGTGCCAGCAGTGACACCGGGGGAACCTACAATGAGCAGTTCTTC. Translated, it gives CASSDTGGTYNEQFF.

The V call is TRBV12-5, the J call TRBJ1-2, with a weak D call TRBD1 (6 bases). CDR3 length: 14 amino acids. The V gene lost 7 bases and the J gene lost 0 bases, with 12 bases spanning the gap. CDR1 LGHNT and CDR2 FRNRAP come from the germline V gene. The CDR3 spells CASVGQPANYGYTF. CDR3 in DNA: TGTGCTAGTGTTGGACAGCCCGCTAACTATGGCTACACCTTC.

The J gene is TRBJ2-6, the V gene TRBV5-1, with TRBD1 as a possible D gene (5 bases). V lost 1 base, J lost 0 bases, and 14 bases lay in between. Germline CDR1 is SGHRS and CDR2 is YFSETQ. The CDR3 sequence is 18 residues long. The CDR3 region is CASSLFPGPISGANVLTF. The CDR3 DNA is TGCGCCAGCAGCTTGTTTCCAGGGCCAATCTCTGGGGCCAACGTCCTGACTTTC.

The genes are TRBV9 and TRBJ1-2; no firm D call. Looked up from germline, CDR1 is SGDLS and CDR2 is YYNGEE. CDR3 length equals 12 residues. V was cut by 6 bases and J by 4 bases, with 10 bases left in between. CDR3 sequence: CASTNRIYGYTF. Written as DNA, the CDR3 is TGTGCCAGCACCAACAGAATCTATGGCTACACCTTC.

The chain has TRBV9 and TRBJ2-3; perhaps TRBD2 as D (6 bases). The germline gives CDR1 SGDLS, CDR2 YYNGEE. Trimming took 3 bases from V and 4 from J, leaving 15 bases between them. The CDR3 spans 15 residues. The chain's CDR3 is CASSDTTGESDTQYF. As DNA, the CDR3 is TGTGCCAGCAGCGATACTACGGGGGAGTCAGATACGCAGTATTTT.

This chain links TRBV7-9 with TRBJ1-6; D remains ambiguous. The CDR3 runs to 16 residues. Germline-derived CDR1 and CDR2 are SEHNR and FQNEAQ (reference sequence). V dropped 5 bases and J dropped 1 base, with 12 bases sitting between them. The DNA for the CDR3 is TGTGCCAGCAGCATTTATGCAGGATCCTATAATTCACCCCTCCACTTT. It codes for CASSIYAGSYNSPLHF.

CDR3: CASSGQGRAGNTIYF. The CDR3 DNA is TGTGCCAGCAGCGGACAGGGTAGGGCGGGAAACACCATATATTTT. The chain combines TRBV6-1 with TRBJ1-3; 8 bases are shared with TRBD1. The germline V gene encodes CDR1 MNHNS and CDR2 SASEGT. V shed 6 bases and J 4 bases; nucleotides not matched to a gene: 8. The CDR3 extends over 15 amino acids.

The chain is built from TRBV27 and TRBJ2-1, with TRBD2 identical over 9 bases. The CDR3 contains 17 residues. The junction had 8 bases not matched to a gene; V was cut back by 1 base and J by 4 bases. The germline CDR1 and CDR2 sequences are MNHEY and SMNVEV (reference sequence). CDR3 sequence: CASSLFGGTSRYNEQFF. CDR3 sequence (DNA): TGTGCCAGCAGTTTATTCGGGGGGACTAGCAGATACAATGAGCAGTTCTTC.

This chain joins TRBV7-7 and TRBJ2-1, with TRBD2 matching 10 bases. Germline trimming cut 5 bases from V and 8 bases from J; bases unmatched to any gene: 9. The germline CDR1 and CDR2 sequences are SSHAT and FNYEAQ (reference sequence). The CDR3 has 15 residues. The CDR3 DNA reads TGTGCCAGCAGCCCCCAGAGCGGGAGGGTCCATGAGCAGTTCTTC. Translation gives CASSPQSGRVHEQFF.

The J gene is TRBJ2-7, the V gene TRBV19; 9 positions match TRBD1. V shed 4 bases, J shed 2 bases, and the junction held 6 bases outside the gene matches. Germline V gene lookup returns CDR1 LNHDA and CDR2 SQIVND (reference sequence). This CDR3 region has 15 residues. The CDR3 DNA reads TGTGCCAGTAGTAAAGGGGGACAGGGTACCTACGAGCAGTACTTC. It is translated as CASSKGGQGTYEQYF.

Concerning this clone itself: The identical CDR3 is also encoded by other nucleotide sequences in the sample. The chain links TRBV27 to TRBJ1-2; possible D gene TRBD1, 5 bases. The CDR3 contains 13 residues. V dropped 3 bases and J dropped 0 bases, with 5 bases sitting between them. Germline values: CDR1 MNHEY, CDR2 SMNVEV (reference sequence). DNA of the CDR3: TGTGCCAGCAGTTTGACAGCTAACTATGGCTACACCTTC. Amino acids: CASSLTANYGYTF.

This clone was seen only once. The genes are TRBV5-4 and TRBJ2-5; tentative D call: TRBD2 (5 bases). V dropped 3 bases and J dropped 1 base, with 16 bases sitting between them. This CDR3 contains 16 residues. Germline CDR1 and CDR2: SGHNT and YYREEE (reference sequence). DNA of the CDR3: TGTGCCAGCAGCTCCTCTACTTTAAGCGGCCAAGAGACCCAGTACTTC. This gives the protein CASSSSTLSGQETQYF. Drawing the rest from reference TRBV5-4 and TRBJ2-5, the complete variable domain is ETGVTQSPTHLIKTRGQQVTLRCSSQSGHNTVSWYQQALGQGPQFIFQYYREEENGRGNFPPRFSGLQFPNYSSELNVNALELDDSALYLCASSSSTLSGQETQYFGPGTRLLVL.

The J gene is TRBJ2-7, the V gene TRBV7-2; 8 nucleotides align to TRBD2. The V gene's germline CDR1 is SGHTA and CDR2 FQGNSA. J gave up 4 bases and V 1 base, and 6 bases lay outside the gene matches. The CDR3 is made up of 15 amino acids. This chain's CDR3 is CASSLVTGGEYEQYF. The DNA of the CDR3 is TGTGCCAGCAGCTTAGTTACCGGGGGGGAATACGAGCAGTACTTC.

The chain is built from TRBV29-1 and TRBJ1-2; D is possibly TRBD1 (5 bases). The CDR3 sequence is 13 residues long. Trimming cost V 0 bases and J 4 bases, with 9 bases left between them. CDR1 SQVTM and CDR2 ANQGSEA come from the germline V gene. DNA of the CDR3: TGCAGCGTTGAAGACGGAGGGGCCTATGGCTACACCTTC. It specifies CSVEDGGAYGYTF.

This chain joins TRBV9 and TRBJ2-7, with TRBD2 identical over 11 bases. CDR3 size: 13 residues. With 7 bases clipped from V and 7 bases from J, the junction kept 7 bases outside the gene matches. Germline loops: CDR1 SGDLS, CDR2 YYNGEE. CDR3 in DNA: TGTGCCAGCGGGCTAGCGGGAGGTGGTGAGCAGTACTTC. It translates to CASGLAGGGEQYF. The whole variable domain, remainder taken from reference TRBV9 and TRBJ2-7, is DSGVTQTPKHLITATGQRVTLRCSPRSGDLSVYWYQQSLDQGLQFLIQYYNGEERAKGNILERFSAQQFPDLHSELNLSSLELGDSALYFCASGLAGGGEQYFGPGTRLTVT.

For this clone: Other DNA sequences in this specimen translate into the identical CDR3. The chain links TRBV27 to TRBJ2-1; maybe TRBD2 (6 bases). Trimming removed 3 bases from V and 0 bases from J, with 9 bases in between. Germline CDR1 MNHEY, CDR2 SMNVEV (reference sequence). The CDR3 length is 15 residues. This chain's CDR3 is CASSFGTLSYNEQFF. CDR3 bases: TGTGCCAGCAGTTTTGGGACTCTCTCCTACAATGAGCAGTTCTTC.

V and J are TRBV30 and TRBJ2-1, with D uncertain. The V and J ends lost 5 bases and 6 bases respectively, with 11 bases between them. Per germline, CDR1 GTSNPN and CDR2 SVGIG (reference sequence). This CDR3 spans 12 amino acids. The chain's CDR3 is CAWDTTANEQFF. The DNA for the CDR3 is TGTGCCTGGGACACGACGGCCAATGAGCAGTTCTTC. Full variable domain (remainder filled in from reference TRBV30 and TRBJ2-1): SQTIHQWPATLVQPVGSPLSLECTVEGTSNPNLYWYRQAAGRGLQLLFYSVGIGQISSEVPQNLSASRPQDRQFILSSKKLLLSDSGFYLCAWDTTANEQFFGPGTRLTVL.

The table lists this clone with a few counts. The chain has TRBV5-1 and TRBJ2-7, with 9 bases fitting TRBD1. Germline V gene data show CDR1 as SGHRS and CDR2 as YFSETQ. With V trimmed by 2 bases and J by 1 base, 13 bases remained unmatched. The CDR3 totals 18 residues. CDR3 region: CASSFSGTGTLRSYEQYF. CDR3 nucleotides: TGCGCCAGCAGCTTCTCGGGGACAGGGACGTTAAGGTCCTACGAGCAGTACTTC. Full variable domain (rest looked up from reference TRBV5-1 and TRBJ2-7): KAGVTQTPRYLIKTRGQQVTLSCSPISGHRSVSWYQQTPGQGLQFLFEYFSETQRNKGNFPGRFSGRQFSNSRSEMNVSTLELGDSALYLCASSFSGTGTLRSYEQYFGPGTRLTVT.

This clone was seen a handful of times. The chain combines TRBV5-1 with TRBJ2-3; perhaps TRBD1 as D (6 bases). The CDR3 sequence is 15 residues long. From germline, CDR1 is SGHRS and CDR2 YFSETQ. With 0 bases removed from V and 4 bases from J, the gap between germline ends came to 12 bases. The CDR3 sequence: CASSLGFRTADTQYF. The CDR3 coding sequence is TGCGCCAGCAGCTTGGGCTTTCGGACAGCAGATACGCAGTATTTT.

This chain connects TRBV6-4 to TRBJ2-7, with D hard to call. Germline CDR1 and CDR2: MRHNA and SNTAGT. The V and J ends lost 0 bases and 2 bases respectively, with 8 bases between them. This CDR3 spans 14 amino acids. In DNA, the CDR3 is TGTGCCAGCAGTGACTCGACGGAGACCTACGAGCAGTACTTC. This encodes CASSDSTETYEQYF.

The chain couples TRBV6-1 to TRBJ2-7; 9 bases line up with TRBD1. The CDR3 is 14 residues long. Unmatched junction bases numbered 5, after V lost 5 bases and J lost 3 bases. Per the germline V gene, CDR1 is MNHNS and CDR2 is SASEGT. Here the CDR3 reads CASSPDRGFYEQYF. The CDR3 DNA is TGTGCCAGCAGTCCCGACAGGGGGTTCTACGAGCAGTACTTC.